This record looks at one TCR beta chain sequence and its context. Germline V gene lookup returns CDR1 SEHNR and CDR2 FQNEAQ (reference sequence). The ends were cut back, 7 bases at V and 9 bases at J, with 19 bases in the middle. This CDR3 is 14 amino acids long. Libraries were prepared by immunoSEQ multiplex PCR; TCRdb keeps only in-frame clonotypes and omits some of them. The profile shows about 70,000 clones, roughly 97% of them singletons. This sample was included in a study of technical replicates of blood from a handful of donors. The rearrangement uses TRBV7-9 and TRBJ2-1; a weak D match, TRBD1 (6 bases). Sample: T cells isolated from PBMCs. The source is a human donor in good health. The CDR3 DNA is TGTGCCAGCACCTTGACGGGGCTCAGGGGTGAGCAGTTCTTC. This encodes CASTLTGLRGEQFF.